The rows below give T cell receptor beta chains drawn from one sample of a study of cytomegalovirus exposure and HLA in healthy donors. TCRdb keeps only in-frame clones here, not all; method: immunoSEQ multiplex PCR. The table lists fewer than 200,000 clones, roughly four fifths of them singletons, with about 0.8% in the top ten. Sequenced sample: PBMCs. The receptor source for this set is a female donor in good health and CMV-seronegative. The conserved cysteine and the conserved F or W are not part of the CDR3 here.

TRBV11-2,ASRTGGGTDTQY
TRBV9,ASSVGGQDYGYT
TRBV11-2,ASSLGGRADTQY
TRBV5-8,ASSQGADTGELF
TRBV6-5,ASSYLMTSTGQLF
TRBV2,ASIRLAETQY
TRBV5-6,ASRFLRQGAGGELF
TRBV28,ASSYGDSPLH
TRBV7-6,ASSLETSGGAVYNEQF
TRBV7-7,ASSSQTDNEQF